The 19 T cell receptor beta chains below all came from one sample that was sequenced in a study of sequential checkpoint blockade in melanoma. Clones were sequenced by immunoSEQ multiplex PCR, and TCRdb holds only the in-frame ones, with some missing. The table shows about 21,000 clones, with 25% to 35% occurring only once. Treatment meaning: randomized to nivolumab then ipilimumab (arm A) or the reverse (arm B). The sequencing used tumor tissue (inferred from file names), collected from a patient given nivolumab and ipilimumab in sequence. These receptors were taken from a human donor with melanoma.

The CDR3 loop reads CASSIPGTLSDTQYF. The CDR3 nucleotides are TGTGCCAGCAGTATTCCCGGGACACTTTCAGATACGCAGTATTTT. The chain is built from TRBV28 and TRBJ2-3; possible D gene TRBD1, 6 bases. V was cut by 5 bases and J by 4 bases, with 16 bases left in between. Germline values: CDR1 MDHEN, CDR2 SYDVKM. The CDR3 runs 15 residues.

The V call is TRBV6-8, the J call TRBJ1-6; 7 nucleotides line up with TRBD1. The junction had 3 bases not matched to a gene; V was cut back by 0 bases and J by 7 bases. The germline V gene encodes CDR1 MNHGY and CDR2 SAAAGT. The CDR3 runs 15 residues. The CDR3 spells CASSYSGTVNSPLHF. CDR3 nucleotides: TGTGCCAGCAGTTACTCCGGGACAGTAAATTCACCCCTCCACTTT.

This rearrangement joins TRBV19 to TRBJ2-4, with D possibly being TRBD1 (6 bases). The V end lost 5 bases, the J end lost 7 bases, and 21 bases lay between the germline ends. The V gene's germline CDR1 is LNHDA and CDR2 SQIVND (reference sequence). The CDR3 has 16 amino acids. DNA for the CDR3: TGTGCCAGTAGTTCTCGGCTTCAGGGGACGGTGAACATTCAGTACTTC. It codes for CASSSRLQGTVNIQYF. The whole variable domain, remainder taken from reference TRBV19 and TRBJ2-4, is DGGITQSPKYLFRKEGQNVTLSCEQNLNHDAMYWYRQDPGQGLRLIYYSQIVNDFQKGDIAEGYSVSREKKESFPLTVTSAQKNPTAFYLCASSSRLQGTVNIQYFGAGTRLSVL.

V usage is TRBV28 and J usage is TRBJ1-2, with 7 bases matching TRBD1. The CDR3 contains 14 residues. Trimming removed 5 bases from V and 2 bases from J; junction bases left unmatched: 5. CDR1 is MDHEN, CDR2 SYDVKM, per germline. The CDR3 spells CASSPDRANYGYTF. CDR3 nucleotide sequence: TGTGCCAGCAGTCCCGACAGGGCGAACTATGGCTACACCTTC.

This clone was seen more than once but under ten times. This chain connects TRBV9 to TRBJ2-1; 9 nucleotides line up with TRBD2. The CDR3 contains 14 residues. CDR1 is SGDLS and CDR2 is YYNGEE in the germline V gene. V trimming: 5 bases; J trimming: 6 bases; junction bases outside the gene matches: 6. The CDR3 here is CASSEAGGGNEQFF. Written as DNA, the CDR3 is TGTGCCAGCAGTGAAGCGGGGGGCGGCAATGAGCAGTTCTTC.

This clone is medium-sized. The rearrangement joins TRBV29-1 to TRBJ2-7, with D possibly TRBD1 on 5 matching bases. The CDR3 totals 12 residues. V lost 4 bases, J lost 6 bases, and 13 bases lay in between. Germline V lookup: CDR1 SQVTM, CDR2 ANQGSEA. The CDR3 region has the DNA TGCAGCGTTGTGGTGGGGCCGGCCGAGCAGTACTTC. It specifies CSVVVGPAEQYF.

The CDR3 loop is CATSGTPGLEEGYTF. The CDR3 DNA reads as TGTGCCACCAGCGGAACACCGGGCCTCGAGGAGGGCTACACCTTC. The rearrangement links TRBV15 to TRBJ1-2; D is undetermined. From germline, CDR1 is LNHNV and CDR2 YYDKDF (reference sequence). Trimming left V 5 bases short and J 8 bases short, with 21 bases between. This CDR3 has 15 amino acids.

The chain recombines TRBV11-3 with TRBJ1-2, with 8 bases lining up with TRBD1. After removal of 5 bases from V and 6 bases from J, the junction contained 8 bases not matched to a gene. The CDR3 consists of 14 residues. Germline loops: CDR1 SGHNT, CDR2 YENEEA. CDR3 bases: TGTGCCAGCAGCCAAGGGGGGACAGGCGATGGCTACACCTTC. Residues: CASSQGGTGDGYTF.

This clone was found a few times. The V call is TRBV6-8, the J call TRBJ2-1; perhaps D is TRBD1 or TRBD2 (5 bases each). From germline, CDR1 is MNHGY and CDR2 SAAAGT. The CDR3 covers 16 residues. Trimming removed 7 bases at V and 7 bases at J, with 23 bases between. CDR3 nucleotide sequence: TGTGCCAGCATTCCCGAAGTGGGGGTTAAGTCGAATGAGCAGTTCTTC. It is translated as CASIPEVGVKSNEQFF.

The chain uses TRBV28 and TRBJ2-2; tentative D call: TRBD1 (5 bases). The CDR3 covers 15 residues. Trimming removed 3 bases from V and 0 bases from J, with 8 bases in between. Germline CDR1 reads MDHEN; CDR2 reads SYDVKM. The CDR3 DNA sequence: TGTGCCAGCAGTTTGGCAGGGTCGAACACCGGGGAGCTGTTTTTT. This codes for CASSLAGSNTGELFF.

The chain links TRBV7-1 to TRBJ1-1; D gene unclear. TRBV7-1 is classed as an ORF, of uncertain function. Trimming left V 5 bases short and J 3 bases short, with 10 bases between. The CDR3 consists of 13 residues. This CDR3 reads CASSLLGDTEAFF. CDR3 DNA sequence: TGTGCCAGCAGCCTGCTAGGCGACACTGAAGCTTTCTTT.

The gene calls are TRBV28 and TRBJ2-3; D perhaps matches TRBD2 (5 bases). V was cut by 10 bases and J by 1 base, with 21 bases left in between. This CDR3 comprises 16 residues. Germline CDR1 MDHEN, CDR2 SYDVKM. As DNA, the CDR3 is TGTGCCACCACGGAAGGGAGCTGGTATGGCACAGATACGCAGTATTTT. It encodes CATTEGSWYGTDTQYF. Combining the CDR3 with reference TRBV28 and TRBJ2-3 gives the whole variable domain DVKVTQSSRYLVKRTGEKVFLECVQDMDHENMFWYRQDPGLGLRLIYFSYDVKMKEKGDIPEGYSVSREKKERFSLILESASTNQTSMYLCATTEGSWYGTDTQYFGPGTRLTVL.

The sample holds a few counts of this clone. This chain joins TRBV11-3 and TRBJ2-3; tentative D call: TRBD2 (7 bases). The V end lost 5 bases, the J end lost 5 bases, and 20 bases lay between the germline ends. The germline CDR1 and CDR2 sequences are SGHNT and YENEEA. There are 16 residues in the CDR3. Here the CDR3 reads CASSDPGGPKGDTQYF. The DNA of the CDR3 is TGTGCCAGCAGCGACCCCGGGGGGCCAAAGGGAGATACGCAGTATTTT. The full variable domain, completed using reference TRBV11-3 and TRBJ2-3, is EAGVVQSPRYKIIEKKQPVAFWCNPISGHNTLYWYLQNLGQGPELLIRYENEEAVDDSQLPKDRFSAERLKGVDSTLKIQPAELGDSAVYLCASSDPGGPKGDTQYFGPGTRLTVL.

Notes on this clone: Sequence at one end of the junction differs from germline and may be a read error. The genes are TRBV6-1 and TRBJ1-5; no reliable D call. The germline V gene has CDR1 MNHNS and CDR2 SASEGT. CDR3 length: 15 residues. CDR3 nucleotide sequence: TGTGCCATCAGTGAAGGGATCTCCAGCAATCAGCCCCAGCATTTT. Its translation is CAISEGISSNQPQHF.

V gene TRBV5-1 combines with J gene TRBJ2-7; 7 bases align to TRBD2. Germline CDR1 and CDR2: SGHRS and YFSETQ. The length of the CDR3 is 15 residues. J lost 4 bases, V lost 4 bases, and 11 bases had no gene match. The CDR3 is CASSGGLGGGYEQYF. The CDR3 DNA reads as TGCGCCAGCAGCGGCGGACTAGGAGGTGGGTACGAGCAGTACTTC.

This chain joins TRBV19 and TRBJ2-7; 11 nucleotides agree with TRBD2. This CDR3 contains 15 residues. Germline trimming cut 4 bases from V and 1 base from J; bases unmatched to any gene: 3. CDR1 and CDR2 from the germline V gene are LNHDA and SQIVND (reference sequence). The DNA for the CDR3 is TGTGCCAGTAGTACAACTAGCGGGAGTTCCTACGAGCAGTACTTC. As protein: CASSTTSGSSYEQYF.

This clone was counted only a few times. The rearrangement joins TRBV10-3 to TRBJ1-5; D is possibly TRBD1 (5 bases). Per germline, CDR1 ENHRY and CDR2 SYGVKD. The CDR3 totals 15 residues. The V gene lost 3 bases and the J gene lost 3 bases, with 12 bases spanning the gap. CDR3 coding DNA: TGTGCCATCAGTGAAGCAGGGAATCACAATCAGCCCCAGCATTTT. Its translation is CAISEAGNHNQPQHF.

This clone has only a few counts. The J gene is TRBJ2-1, the V gene TRBV6-8; 11 bases line up with TRBD2. V gave up 6 bases and J gave up 6 bases; unmatched junction bases: 10. The length of the CDR3 is 16 residues. Germline V CDR1 and CDR2: MNHGY, SAAAGT. The chain's CDR3 is CASRSLAGGPSNEQFF. CDR3 nucleotide sequence: TGTGCCAGCAGGTCATTAGCGGGAGGGCCGTCCAATGAGCAGTTCTTC.

This clone was counted a few times. One end of the junction is discordant with germline, which a read error may explain. The chain joins TRBV7-7 to TRBJ2-3; TRBD2 agrees at 8 bases. Germline CDR1 reads SSHAT; CDR2 reads FNYEAQ (reference sequence). The CDR3 sequence is 15 residues long. CDR3 in DNA: TGTGCTAGCAGCCCGGGGGGGCCTGGCACAGATACGCAGTATTTT. Protein sequence: CASSPGGPGTDTQYF.